The rows below give T cell receptor beta chains drawn from one sample of a study of cytomegalovirus exposure and HLA in healthy donors. TCRdb keeps only in-frame clones here, not all; method: immunoSEQ multiplex PCR. The sample records more than 95,000 clones, approximately 80% being singletons. Sequencing input: PBMCs. The receptors were gathered from a man aged 25 to 40 in good health and CMV-seropositive. CDR3s include the opening cysteine and the closing phenylalanine or tryptophan. D genes are given only for firm matches. Size is stated for part of the rows, as once, few or many counts, or as a class when the clone is expanded.

D gene: TRBD2
J gene: TRBJ2-1
clone size: -
V gene: TRBV2
CDR3 DNA: TGTGCCAGCAGCGGGACTAGTAATGAGCAGTTCTTC
CDR3 protein: CASSGTSNEQFF

D gene: TRBD1
J gene: TRBJ2-3
clone size: -
V gene: TRBV19
CDR3 DNA: TGTGCCAGTAGTACCTTCGGACAGGGCGGGCAGTATTTT
CDR3 protein: CASSTFGQGGQYF

D gene: TRBD2
J gene: TRBJ2-7
clone size: -
V gene: TRBV27
CDR3 DNA: TGTGCCAGCAGATTAGCGGGGGGCTTCTACGAGCAGTACTTC
CDR3 protein: CASRLAGGFYEQYF

D gene: -
J gene: TRBJ2-3
clone size: -
V gene: TRBV18
CDR3 DNA: TGTGCCAGCTCACCATCGGGCACAGATACGCAGTATTTT
CDR3 protein: CASSPSGTDTQYF

D gene: TRBD2
J gene: TRBJ2-1
clone size: -
V gene: TRBV7-3
CDR3 DNA: TGTGCCAGCAGCTTAAGTACACTAGCGGGGGTTAATGAGCAGTTCTTC
CDR3 protein: CASSLSTLAGVNEQFF

D gene: -
J gene: TRBJ1-2
clone size: -
V gene: TRBV6-5
CDR3 DNA: TGTGCCAGCAGTGAAAGAGGGCTATTCGGCTACACCTTC
CDR3 protein: CASSERGLFGYTF

D gene: -
J gene: TRBJ2-5
clone size: -
V gene: TRBV5-1
CDR3 DNA: TGCGCCAGCAGCGAGACAACAGGGGAGACCCAGTACTTC
CDR3 protein: CASSETTGETQYF

D gene: TRBD1
J gene: TRBJ1-4
clone size: -
V gene: TRBV5-4
CDR3 DNA: TGTGCCAGCAGCGTCGACAGGGACGAAAAACTGTTTTTT
CDR3 protein: CASSVDRDEKLFF

D gene: -
J gene: TRBJ1-5
clone size: -
V gene: TRBV2
CDR3 DNA: TGTGCCAGCAGTGAGACCCAGGGTCAGCCCCAGCATTTT
CDR3 protein: CASSETQGQPQHF

D gene: -
J gene: TRBJ1-1
clone size: once
V gene: TRBV6-5
CDR3 DNA: TGTGCCAGCATGATGAGGGAGGGGTATAGCACTGAAGCTTTCTTT
CDR3 protein: CASMMREGYSTEAFF

D gene: -
J gene: TRBJ2-1
clone size: once
V gene: TRBV7-9
CDR3 DNA: TGTGCCAGCAGCCCGCCAACAGGGAGCTCCTACAATGAGCAGTTCTTC
CDR3 protein: CASSPPTGSSYNEQFF

D gene: TRBD1
J gene: TRBJ2-7
clone size: -
V gene: TRBV6-5
CDR3 DNA: TGTGCCAGCAGCCTGACAGGGGCGGCTACCTACGAGCAGTACTTC
CDR3 protein: CASSLTGAATYEQYF

D gene: -
J gene: TRBJ1-2
clone size: -
V gene: TRBV18
CDR3 DNA: TGTGCCAGCTCACCAGAGAAAAGCTATGGCTACACCTTC
CDR3 protein: CASSPEKSYGYTF

D gene: TRBD1
J gene: TRBJ2-7
clone size: -
V gene: TRBV18
CDR3 DNA: TGTGCCAGCTCACCCGGGACAGGGAGCTACGAGCAGTACTTC
CDR3 protein: CASSPGTGSYEQYF

D gene: -
J gene: TRBJ2-6
clone size: -
V gene: TRBV7-2
CDR3 DNA: TGTGCCAGCAGCTTAGGACAGGGGGCCAACGTCCTGACTTTC
CDR3 protein: CASSLGQGANVLTF

D gene: TRBD1
J gene: TRBJ1-2
clone size: few
V gene: TRBV18
CDR3 DNA: TGTGCCAGCTCACCGTCGACAGGGAACTATGGCTACACCTTC
CDR3 protein: CASSPSTGNYGYTF

D gene: -
J gene: TRBJ2-3
clone size: -
V gene: TRBV7-9
CDR3 DNA: TGTGCCAGCAGCTTAGCACGGGGTCACCCAGATACGCAGTATTTT
CDR3 protein: CASSLARGHPDTQYF

D gene: TRBD1
J gene: TRBJ2-7
clone size: -
V gene: TRBV5-1
CDR3 DNA: TGCGCCAGCAGTCCTCAGAAGGGGACAGGGATGGGGGAGCAGTACTTC
CDR3 protein: CASSPQKGTGMGEQYF

D gene: TRBD1
J gene: TRBJ1-2
clone size: -
V gene: TRBV19
CDR3 DNA: TGTGCCAGTAGTATCTCGACAGGGACCTTGGGCGGCTACACCTTC
CDR3 protein: CASSISTGTLGGYTF

D gene: TRBD1
J gene: TRBJ2-1
clone size: few
V gene: TRBV7-3
CDR3 DNA: TGTGCCAGCAGCTGGGACAGCTACAATGAGCAGTTCTTC
CDR3 protein: CASSWDSYNEQFF

D gene: TRBD1
J gene: TRBJ2-7
clone size: -
V gene: TRBV2
CDR3 DNA: TGTGCCAGCACCGGACAGGGACCATCCTACGAGCAGTACTTC
CDR3 protein: CASTGQGPSYEQYF

D gene: TRBD2
J gene: TRBJ2-2
clone size: -
V gene: TRBV18
CDR3 DNA: TGTGCCAGCTCACCACGGACGAGCGGGGGCACCGGGGAGCTGTTTTTT
CDR3 protein: CASSPRTSGGTGELFF

D gene: TRBD1
J gene: TRBJ1-1
clone size: -
V gene: TRBV29-1
CDR3 DNA: TGCAGCGTTCCAAGACAGGGGGCGTTCACTGAAGCTTTCTTT
CDR3 protein: CSVPRQGAFTEAFF

D gene: -
J gene: TRBJ1-3
clone size: -
V gene: TRBV21-1
CDR3 DNA: TGTGCCAGCAGGGACAGGGGGAGTGACACCATATATTTT
CDR3 protein: CASRDRGSDTIYF

D gene: TRBD1
J gene: TRBJ1-5
clone size: -
V gene: TRBV11-3
CDR3 DNA: TGTGCCAGCAGCCTTGGATCCCCCACCGGGACAGGGGGCGACCATCAGCCCCAGCATTTT
CDR3 protein: CASSLGSPTGTGGDHQPQHF

D gene: -
J gene: TRBJ1-4
clone size: -
V gene: TRBV6-6
CDR3 DNA: TGTGCCAGCAGTTACAGGGGGGGAGGTGAAAAACTGTTTTTT
CDR3 protein: CASSYRGGGEKLFF

D gene: -
J gene: TRBJ1-5
clone size: few
V gene: TRBV19
CDR3 DNA: TGTGCCAGTGCACAGGGAAAATATCAGCCCCAGCATTTT
CDR3 protein: CASAQGKYQPQHF

D gene: TRBD1
J gene: TRBJ2-1
clone size: -
V gene: TRBV5-1
CDR3 DNA: TGCGCCAGCAGCCAGGGACAGGGGATTCACAATGAGCAGTTCTTC
CDR3 protein: CASSQGQGIHNEQFF

D gene: TRBD1
J gene: TRBJ2-3
clone size: -
V gene: TRBV2
CDR3 DNA: TGTGCCAGCAGGAAAAATTGGGACAGGGCAGCAGATACGCAGTATTTT
CDR3 protein: CASRKNWDRAADTQYF

D gene: -
J gene: TRBJ1-2
clone size: -
V gene: TRBV6-1
CDR3 DNA: TGTGCCAGCATCGGGGGAAACAACTATGGCTACACCTTC
CDR3 protein: CASIGGNNYGYTF

D gene: -
J gene: TRBJ2-7
clone size: -
V gene: TRBV5-1
CDR3 DNA: TGCGCCAGCAGCCTCGGGTCGCCCTACGAGCAGTACTTC
CDR3 protein: CASSLGSPYEQYF

D gene: -
J gene: TRBJ1-5
clone size: -
V gene: TRBV6-1
CDR3 DNA: TGTGCCAGCAGTGACAGGGTTAGCAATCAGCCCCAGCATTTT
CDR3 protein: CASSDRVSNQPQHF

D gene: TRBD1
J gene: TRBJ2-2
clone size: -
V gene: TRBV28
CDR3 DNA: TGTGCCAGCAGTTCAGGGGGCGAAGAAGGGGGGGAGCTGTTTTTT
CDR3 protein: CASSSGGEEGGELFF

D gene: -
J gene: TRBJ1-4
clone size: -
V gene: TRBV6-5
CDR3 DNA: TGTGCCACCTCCAGGGCGGTCCGAGATGAAAAACTGTTTTTT
CDR3 protein: CATSRAVRDEKLFF

D gene: TRBD1
J gene: TRBJ1-6
clone size: -
V gene: TRBV4-2
CDR3 DNA: TGTGCCAGCAGCCAAGGGGACAGGGATAATTCACCCCTCCACTTT
CDR3 protein: CASSQGDRDNSPLHF

D gene: TRBD1
J gene: TRBJ1-5
clone size: few
V gene: TRBV6-1
CDR3 DNA: TGTGCCAGCAACCCGACAGGGAGCAATCAGCCCCAGCATTTT
CDR3 protein: CASNPTGSNQPQHF

D gene: TRBD1
J gene: TRBJ2-6
clone size: -
V gene: TRBV18
CDR3 DNA: TGTGCCAGCTCACCACTCGACAGGGGGTTTAGCTCTGGGGCCAACGTCCTGACTTTC
CDR3 protein: CASSPLDRGFSSGANVLTF

D gene: -
J gene: TRBJ2-5
clone size: once
V gene: TRBV1
CDR3 DNA: TGCACCAGCAGCCCAAGCTCAGCGGGGGCGAATCCAAAGACCCAGTACTTC
CDR3 protein: CTSSPSSAGANPKTQYF

D gene: -
J gene: TRBJ1-2
clone size: -
V gene: TRBV14
CDR3 DNA: TGTGCCAGCAGCCAAGACCTGGGGGGTGGCTACACCTTC
CDR3 protein: CASSQDLGGGYTF

D gene: -
J gene: TRBJ2-1
clone size: -
V gene: TRBV27
CDR3 DNA: TGTGCCAGCAGTTCCGCGGACAGTCAATACAATGAGCAGTTCTTC
CDR3 protein: CASSSADSQYNEQFF

D gene: -
J gene: TRBJ2-5
clone size: -
V gene: TRBV18
CDR3 DNA: TGTGCCAGCTCACCTGGGGCCGGCGAGACCCAGTACTTC
CDR3 protein: CASSPGAGETQYF

D gene: TRBD1
J gene: TRBJ1-1
clone size: -
V gene: TRBV5-1
CDR3 DNA: TGCGCCAGCAGCATACAGGGGCGGGGTGGGACTGAAGCTTTCTTT
CDR3 protein: CASSIQGRGGTEAFF

D gene: -
J gene: TRBJ1-5
clone size: once
V gene: TRBV27
CDR3 DNA: TGTGCCAGCAGTTACGGACTGGGAAATCAGCCCCAGCATTTT
CDR3 protein: CASSYGLGNQPQHF

D gene: -
J gene: TRBJ2-2
clone size: -
V gene: TRBV30
CDR3 DNA: TGTGCCTGGAAACGCGACACCGGGGAGCTGTTTTTT
CDR3 protein: CAWKRDTGELFF

D gene: -
J gene: TRBJ1-3
clone size: -
V gene: TRBV4-1
CDR3 DNA: TGCGCCAGCAGCCCGGGGGTCGGAGGGATAGGTGGAAACACCATATATTTT
CDR3 protein: CASSPGVGGIGGNTIYF